The rows below give T cell receptor beta chains drawn from one sample of a study of blood T cell repertoires in COVID-19. Sequenced by immunoSEQ multiplex PCR; TCRdb stores in-frame clones only, minus some. The sample lists about 350,000 clones; roughly 86% were seen once. Sequencing was done on a sample of PBMCs or T cells enriched from blood (not recorded which). The receptors stem from a woman in her twenties or thirties who had been exposed to COVID-19. Each CDR3 is given with its conserved first and last residue. The D gene is left open where the match is weak. Clone size appears in some rows only: once, few, many, or a class for an expanded clone.

size	J	length	D	V	DNA	CDR3
NA	TRBJ2-2	15	NA	TRBV4-2	TGTGCCAGCAGCTCGACTGTCTTGAACACCGGGGAGCTGTTTTTT	CASSSTVLNTGELFF
NA	TRBJ1-2	15	NA	TRBV14	TGTGCCAGCAGCCAAGATTGGGCAGGGATCTATGGCTACACCTTC	CASSQDWAGIYGYTF
NA	TRBJ2-7	13	TRBD1	TRBV19	TGTGCCAGTAGGGGACAGGATTACTACGAGCAGTACTTC	CASRGQDYYEQYF
NA	TRBJ2-3	16	TRBD2	TRBV27	TGTGCCAGCAGGGGACTAGCGGGAGTCCCCACAGATACGCAGTATTTT	CASRGLAGVPTDTQYF
NA	TRBJ1-6	15	TRBD1	TRBV18	TGTGCCAGCTCAATCGGACAGGGGCTAAATTCACCCCTCCACTTT	CASSIGQGLNSPLHF
once	TRBJ1-2	13	NA	TRBV2	TGTGCCAGCAGTGAACAGACTGATTATGGCTACACCTTC	CASSEQTDYGYTF
NA	TRBJ2-5	16	NA	TRBV28	TGTGCCAGCAGTTTACTGGAGGAAGGGAATGGAGAGACCCAGTACTTC	CASSLLEEGNGETQYF
NA	TRBJ2-7	15	NA	TRBV28	TGTGCCAGCAGTTTACGCCGGGAGTATAGGTACGAGCAGTACTTC	CASSLRREYRYEQYF
NA	TRBJ2-7	15	NA	TRBV11-2	TGTGCCAGCAGCAGTATGCGTAAGACAGCCTACGAGCAGTACTTC	CASSSMRKTAYEQYF
NA	TRBJ2-3	16	NA	TRBV27	TGTGCCAGCAGTTCGAGACAGTTACCTAGCACAGATACGCAGTATTTT	CASSSRQLPSTDTQYF
NA	TRBJ2-7	18	TRBD2	TRBV5-1	TGCGCCAGCAGCTTACGGCCACCAGGGACTAGCGATTTATACGAGCAGTACTTC	CASSLRPPGTSDLYEQYF
NA	TRBJ2-6	17	TRBD1	TRBV19	TGTGCCAGTAGTATTACAGGGGGCGCTTCTGGGGCCAACGTCCTGACTTTC	CASSITGGASGANVLTF
NA	TRBJ2-7	14	TRBD1	TRBV7-8	TGTGCCAGCAGCGCCCGGGACAGCATCTACGAGCAGTACTTC	CASSARDSIYEQYF
once	TRBJ2-2	17	NA	TRBV5-5	TGTGCCAGCAGCTTGTACTTTCAGGGGCTCAACACCGGGGAGCTGTTTTTT	CASSLYFQGLNTGELFF
few	TRBJ2-3	14	NA	TRBV3-1/TRBV3-2	TGTGCCAGCAGCCAGGACTGGTCTACAGATACGCAGTATTTT	CASSQDWSTDTQYF
NA	TRBJ1-5	15	NA	TRBV5-6	TGTGCCAGCAGTTTCAGGGATTATAGCAATCAGCCCCAGCATTTT	CASSFRDYSNQPQHF
NA	TRBJ2-5	16	TRBD2	TRBV19	TGTGCCAGTAGTATGCAGCGGGGGGAGGGAGGAGAGACCCAGTACTTC	CASSMQRGEGGETQYF
NA	TRBJ1-6	16	NA	TRBV15	TGTGCCACCAGCAGCCAGGGGCTTGAGAATAATTCACCCCTCCACTTT	CATSSQGLENNSPLHF
NA	TRBJ2-1	15	TRBD1	TRBV27	TGTGCCAGCAGTTCAAGGACAGGGGCCTACAATGAGCAGTTCTTC	CASSSRTGAYNEQFF
NA	TRBJ2-2	15	TRBD2	TRBV7-3	TGTGCCAGCAGCTTTGCTAGCGGGAACACCGGGGAGCTGTTTTTT	CASSFASGNTGELFF
once	TRBJ2-3	15	TRBD2	TRBV19	TGTGCCAGTAGTATCCTAGCGGGATCGGCAGATACGCAGTATTTT	CASSILAGSADTQYF